This T cell receptor beta chain was observed in a study of blood T cell repertoires in COVID-19. Data came from immunoSEQ multiplex PCR; TCRdb stores just in-frame clones and leaves some out. The sample records 37,000 or so clones, more than 85% being singletons. This CDR3 has 12 amino acids. The V and J ends lost 1 base and 12 bases, in that order; junction bases with no gene match: 5. From germline, CDR1 is SGHTA and CDR2 FQGNSA. The receptor was isolated from a man between 65 and 85 years old with acute or convalescent COVID-19. The sample taken for sequencing was peripheral blood. V gene TRBV7-2 combines with J gene TRBJ2-7; TRBD1 aligns across 8 bases. This chain's CDR3 is CASSLVQGASYF. The CDR3 DNA reads as TGTGCCAGCAGCTTAGTCCAGGGGGCATCGTACTTC.